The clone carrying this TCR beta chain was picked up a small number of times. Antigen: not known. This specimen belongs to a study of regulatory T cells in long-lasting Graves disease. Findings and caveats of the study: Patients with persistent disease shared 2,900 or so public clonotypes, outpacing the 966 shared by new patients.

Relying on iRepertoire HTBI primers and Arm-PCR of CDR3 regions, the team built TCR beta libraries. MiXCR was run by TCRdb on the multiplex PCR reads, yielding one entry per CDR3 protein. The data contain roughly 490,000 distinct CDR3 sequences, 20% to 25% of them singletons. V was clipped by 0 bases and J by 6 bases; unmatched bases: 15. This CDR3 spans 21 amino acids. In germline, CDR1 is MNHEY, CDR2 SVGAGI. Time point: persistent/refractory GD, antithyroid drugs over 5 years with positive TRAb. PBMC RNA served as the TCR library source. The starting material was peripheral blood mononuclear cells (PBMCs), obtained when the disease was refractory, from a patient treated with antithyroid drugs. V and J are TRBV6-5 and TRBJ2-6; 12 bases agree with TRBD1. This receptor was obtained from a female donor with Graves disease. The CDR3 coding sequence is TGTGCCAGCAGTTACTCGGCCGGGACAGGGGGCCCAAGTACAAAGGCCAACGTCCTGACTTTC. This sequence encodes CASSYSAGTGGPSTKANVLTF.